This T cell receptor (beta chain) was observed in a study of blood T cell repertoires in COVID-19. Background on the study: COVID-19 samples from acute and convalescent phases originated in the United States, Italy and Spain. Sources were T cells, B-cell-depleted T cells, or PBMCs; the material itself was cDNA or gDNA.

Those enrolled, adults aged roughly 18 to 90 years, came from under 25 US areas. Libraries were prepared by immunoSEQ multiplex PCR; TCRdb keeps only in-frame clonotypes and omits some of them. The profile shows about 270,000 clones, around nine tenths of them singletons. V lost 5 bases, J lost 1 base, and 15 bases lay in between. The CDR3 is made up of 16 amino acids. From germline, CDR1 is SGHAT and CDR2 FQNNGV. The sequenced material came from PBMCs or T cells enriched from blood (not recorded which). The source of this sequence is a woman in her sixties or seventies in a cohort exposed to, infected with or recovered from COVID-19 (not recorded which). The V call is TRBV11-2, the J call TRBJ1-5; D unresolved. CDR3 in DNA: TGTGCCAGCAGCCCACGGGTCCCGGCCAGCAATCAGCCCCAGCATTTT. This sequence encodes CASSPRVPASNQPQHF.